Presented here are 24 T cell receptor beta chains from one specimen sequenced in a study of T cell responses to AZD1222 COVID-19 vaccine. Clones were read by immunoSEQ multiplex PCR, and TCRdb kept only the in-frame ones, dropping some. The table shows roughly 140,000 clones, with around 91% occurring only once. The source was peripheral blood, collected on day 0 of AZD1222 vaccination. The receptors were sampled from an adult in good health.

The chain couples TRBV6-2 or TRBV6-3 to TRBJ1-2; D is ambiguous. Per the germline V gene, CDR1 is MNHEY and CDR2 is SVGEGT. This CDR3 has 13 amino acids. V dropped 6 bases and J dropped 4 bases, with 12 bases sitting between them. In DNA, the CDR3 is TGTGCCAGCAGCCTTCTGCTGACCTATGGCTACACCTTC. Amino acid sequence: CASSLLLTYGYTF.

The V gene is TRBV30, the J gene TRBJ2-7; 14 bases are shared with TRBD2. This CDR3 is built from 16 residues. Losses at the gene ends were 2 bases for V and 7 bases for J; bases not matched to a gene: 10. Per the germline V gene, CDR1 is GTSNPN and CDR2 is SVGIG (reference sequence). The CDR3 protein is CAWSPPGTSGSREQYF. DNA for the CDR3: TGTGCCTGGAGTCCACCTGGGACTAGCGGGAGTAGGGAGCAGTACTTC.

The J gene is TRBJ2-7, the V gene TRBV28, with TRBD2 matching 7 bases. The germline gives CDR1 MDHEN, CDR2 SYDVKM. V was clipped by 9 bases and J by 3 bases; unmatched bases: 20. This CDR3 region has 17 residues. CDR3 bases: TGTGCCAGTCAAAAATTATTTACCCAGCGGGGAAACTACGAGCAGTACTTC. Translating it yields CASQKLFTQRGNYEQYF.

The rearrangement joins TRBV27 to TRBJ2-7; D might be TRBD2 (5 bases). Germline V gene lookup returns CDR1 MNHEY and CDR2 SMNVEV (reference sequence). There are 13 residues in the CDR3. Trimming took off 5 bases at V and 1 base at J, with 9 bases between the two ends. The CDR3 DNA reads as TGTGCCAGCAGTGGACGGAGGTCCTACGAGCAGTACTTC. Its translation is CASSGRRSYEQYF.

The chain's CDR3 is CSVTRHGFYGYTF. In DNA form, the CDR3 reads TGCAGCGTTACCCGACATGGGTTCTATGGCTACACCTTC. The gene calls are TRBV29-1 and TRBJ1-2; D remains ambiguous. The CDR3 totals 13 residues. CDR1 and CDR2 (germline): SQVTM, ANQGSEA. V was cut by 5 bases and J by 4 bases, with 14 bases left in between.

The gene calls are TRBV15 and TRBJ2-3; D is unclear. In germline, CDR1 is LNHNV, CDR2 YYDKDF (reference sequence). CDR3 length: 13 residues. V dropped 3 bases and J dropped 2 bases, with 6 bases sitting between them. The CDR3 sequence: CATSSELTDTQYF. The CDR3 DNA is TGTGCCACCAGCAGTGAACTCACAGATACGCAGTATTTT.

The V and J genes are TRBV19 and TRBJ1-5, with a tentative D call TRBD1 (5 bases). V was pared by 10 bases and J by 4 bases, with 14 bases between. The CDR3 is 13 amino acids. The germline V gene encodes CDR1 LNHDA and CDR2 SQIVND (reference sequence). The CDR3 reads CATRDLVNQPQHF. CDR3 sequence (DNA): TGTGCCACCAGGGACCTGGTTAATCAGCCCCAGCATTTT.

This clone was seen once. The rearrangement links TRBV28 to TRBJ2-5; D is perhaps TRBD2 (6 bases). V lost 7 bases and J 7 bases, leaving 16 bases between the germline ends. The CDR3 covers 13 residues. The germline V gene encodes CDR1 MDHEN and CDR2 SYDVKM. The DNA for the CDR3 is TGTGCCAGCAACTTAGCGGTCCCAGGGACCCAGTACTTC. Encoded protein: CASNLAVPGTQYF. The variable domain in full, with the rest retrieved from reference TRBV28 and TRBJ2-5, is DVKVTQSSRYLVKRTGEKVFLECVQDMDHENMFWYRQDPGLGLRLIYFSYDVKMKEKGDIPEGYSVSREKKERFSLILESASTNQTSMYLCASNLAVPGTQYFGPGTRLLVL.

CDR3 sequence: CAWSVWNTGELFF. The CDR3 DNA sequence: TGTGCCTGGAGTGTTTGGAACACCGGGGAGCTGTTTTTT. The chain is built from TRBV30 and TRBJ2-2, with no clear D. Germline V gene sequence: CDR1 GTSNPN, CDR2 SVGIG (reference sequence). Trimming stripped 0 bases from V and 1 base from J, with 3 bases between. The CDR3 runs to 13 residues.

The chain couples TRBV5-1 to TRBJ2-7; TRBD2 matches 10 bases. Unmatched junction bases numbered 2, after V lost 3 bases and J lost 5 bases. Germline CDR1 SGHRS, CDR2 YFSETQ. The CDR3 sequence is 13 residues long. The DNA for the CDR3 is TGCGCCAGCAGCTCCCTAGCGGGAGACGAGCAGTACTTC. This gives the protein CASSSLAGDEQYF.

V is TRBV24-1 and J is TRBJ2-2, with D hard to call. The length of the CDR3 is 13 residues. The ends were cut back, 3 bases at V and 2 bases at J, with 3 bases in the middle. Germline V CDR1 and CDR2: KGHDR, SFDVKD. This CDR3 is CATSDTNTGELFF. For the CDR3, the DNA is TGTGCCACCAGTGATACTAACACCGGGGAGCTGTTTTTT.

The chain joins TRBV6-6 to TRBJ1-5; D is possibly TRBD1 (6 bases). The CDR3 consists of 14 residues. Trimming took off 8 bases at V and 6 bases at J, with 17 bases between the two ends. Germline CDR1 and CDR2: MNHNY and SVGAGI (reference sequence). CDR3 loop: CASETGTLLQPQHF. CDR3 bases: TGTGCCAGCGAAACCGGGACATTACTTCAGCCCCAGCATTTT.

The CDR3 loop is CASSGGLAGGLNEQFF. The CDR3 bases are TGCGCCAGCAGCGGAGGACTGGCAGGGGGCCTAAATGAGCAGTTCTTC. This chain uses TRBV5-1 with TRBJ2-1, with 8 bases identical to TRBD1. This CDR3 has 16 amino acids. J lost 7 bases, V lost 4 bases, and 13 bases had no gene match. Per germline, CDR1 SGHRS and CDR2 YFSETQ.

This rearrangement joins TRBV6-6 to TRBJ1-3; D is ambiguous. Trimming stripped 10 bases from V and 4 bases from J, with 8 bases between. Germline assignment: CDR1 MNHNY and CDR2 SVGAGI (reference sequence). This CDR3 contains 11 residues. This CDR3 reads CATGRGNTIYF. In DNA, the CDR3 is TGTGCCACTGGGAGAGGAAACACCATATATTTT.

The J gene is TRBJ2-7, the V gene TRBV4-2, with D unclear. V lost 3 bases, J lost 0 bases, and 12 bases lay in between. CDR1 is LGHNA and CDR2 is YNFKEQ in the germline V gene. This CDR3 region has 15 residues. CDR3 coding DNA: TGTGCCAGCAGCCAGGGAACTCGTTTCTCCTACGAGCAGTACTTC. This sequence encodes CASSQGTRFSYEQYF.

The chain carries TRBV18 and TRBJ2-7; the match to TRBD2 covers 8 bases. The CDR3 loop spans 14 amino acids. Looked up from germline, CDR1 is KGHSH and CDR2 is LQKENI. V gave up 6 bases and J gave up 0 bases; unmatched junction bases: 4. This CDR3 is CASSPGGSSYEQYF. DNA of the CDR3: TGTGCCAGCTCCCCGGGGGGGTCCTCCTACGAGCAGTACTTC.

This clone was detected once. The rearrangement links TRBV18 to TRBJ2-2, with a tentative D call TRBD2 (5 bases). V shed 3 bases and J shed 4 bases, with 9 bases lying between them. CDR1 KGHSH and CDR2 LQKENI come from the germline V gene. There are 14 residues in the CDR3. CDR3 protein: CASSPEVGTGELFF. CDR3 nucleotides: TGTGCCAGCTCACCGGAGGTTGGCACCGGGGAGCTGTTTTTT.

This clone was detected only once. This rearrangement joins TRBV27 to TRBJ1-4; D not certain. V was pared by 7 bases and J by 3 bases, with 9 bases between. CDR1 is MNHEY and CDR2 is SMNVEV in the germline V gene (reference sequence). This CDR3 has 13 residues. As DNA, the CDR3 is TGTGCCAGCAAAGGGTTTTCTAATGAAAAACTGTTTTTT. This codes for CASKGFSNEKLFF.

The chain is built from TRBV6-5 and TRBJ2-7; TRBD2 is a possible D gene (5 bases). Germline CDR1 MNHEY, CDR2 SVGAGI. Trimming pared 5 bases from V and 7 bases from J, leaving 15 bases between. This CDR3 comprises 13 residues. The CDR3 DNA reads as TGTGCCAGCAGTCTACTAGGCCAAGGGGAGCAGTACTTC. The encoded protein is CASSLLGQGEQYF.

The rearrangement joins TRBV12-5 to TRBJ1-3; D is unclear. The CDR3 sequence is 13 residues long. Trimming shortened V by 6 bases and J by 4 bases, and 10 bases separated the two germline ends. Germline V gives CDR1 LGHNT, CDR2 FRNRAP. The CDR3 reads CASGLSIGNTIYF. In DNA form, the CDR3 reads TGTGCTAGTGGCCTTTCCATCGGAAACACCATATATTTT.

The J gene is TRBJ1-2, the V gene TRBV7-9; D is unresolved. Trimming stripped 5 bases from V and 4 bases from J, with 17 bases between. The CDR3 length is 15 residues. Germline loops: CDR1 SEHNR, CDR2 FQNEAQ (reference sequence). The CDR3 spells CASSLGPGPLYGYTF. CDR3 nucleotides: TGTGCCAGCAGCCTAGGGCCAGGCCCCCTCTATGGCTACACCTTC.

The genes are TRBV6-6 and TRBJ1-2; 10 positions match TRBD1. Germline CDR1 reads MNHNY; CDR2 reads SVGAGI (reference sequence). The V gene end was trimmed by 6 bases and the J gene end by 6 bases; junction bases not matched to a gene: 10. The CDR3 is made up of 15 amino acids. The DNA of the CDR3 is TGTGCCAGCAGCCAACCCGGGACAGGGGTAGATGGCTACACCTTC. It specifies CASSQPGTGVDGYTF.

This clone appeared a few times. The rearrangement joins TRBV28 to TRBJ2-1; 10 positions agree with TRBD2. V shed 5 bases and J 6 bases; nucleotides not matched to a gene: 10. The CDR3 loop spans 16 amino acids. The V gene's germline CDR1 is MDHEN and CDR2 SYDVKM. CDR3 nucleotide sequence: TGTGCCAGCAGTGTCCTCCCGGGACTAGCGCCCAATGAGCAGTTCTTC. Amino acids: CASSVLPGLAPNEQFF.

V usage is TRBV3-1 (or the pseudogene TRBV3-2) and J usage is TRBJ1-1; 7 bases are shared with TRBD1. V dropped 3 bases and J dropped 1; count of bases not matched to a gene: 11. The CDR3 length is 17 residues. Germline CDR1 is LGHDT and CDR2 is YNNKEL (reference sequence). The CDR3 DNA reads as TGTGCCAGCAGCCAGACTAAGGGGGCAGGGGGGAACACTGAAGCTTTCTTT. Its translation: CASSQTKGAGGNTEAFF.